The 7 T cell receptor beta chains below come from one sample, sequenced in a study of PD-1 blockade in classical Hodgkin lymphoma. Each of the patients experienced relapse following autologous stem cell transplantation, and their brentuximab vedotin exposure differed. Magnetic negative selection served to purify CD4+ T cells out of PBMCs that had been thawed. Method: immunoSEQ multiplex PCR; TCRdb's copy keeps in-frame clones and lacks some. The sample consists of around 17,000 clones, about 82% of them appearing once. The specimen comprised CD4+ T cells from blood, sampled at baseline. The source of these receptors is a human donor with classical Hodgkin lymphoma.

V gene TRBV28 combines with J gene TRBJ1-2; unclear D gene. The germline gives CDR1 MDHEN, CDR2 SYDVKM. Trimming took 5 bases from V and 8 from J, leaving 12 bases between them. This CDR3 has 12 residues. CDR3 sequence (DNA): TGTGCCAGCAGTACGAAAGGGTTAGGCTACACCTTC. It translates to CASSTKGLGYTF.

V is TRBV18 and J is TRBJ1-3; 7 bases fit TRBD1. V shed 3 bases and J 0 bases; nucleotides not matched to a gene: 2. This CDR3 is 15 amino acids long. From germline, CDR1 is KGHSH and CDR2 LQKENI. This CDR3 reads CASSPGTVSGNTIYF. The DNA of the CDR3 is TGTGCCAGCTCACCCGGGACAGTCTCTGGAAACACCATATATTTT.

The chain employs TRBV5-1 and TRBJ2-7; no definite D call. The V end lost 5 bases, the J end lost 3 bases, and 6 bases lay between the germline ends. The CDR3 covers 11 residues. Looked up from germline, CDR1 is SGHRS and CDR2 is YFSETQ. For the CDR3, the DNA is TGCGCCAGCAGTGTCGGCTACGAGCAGTACTTC. This sequence encodes CASSVGYEQYF.

The chain joins TRBV7-2 to TRBJ2-1, with TRBD2 matching 9 bases. This CDR3 has 14 residues. V gave up 7 bases and J gave up 7 bases; unmatched junction bases: 8. CDR1 SGHTA and CDR2 FQGNSA come from the germline V gene. DNA of the CDR3: TGTGCCAGCACCTCCCTAGCGGGGAAGAATGAGCAGTTCTTC. It translates to CASTSLAGKNEQFF.

The chain uses TRBV7-2 and TRBJ2-5, with 8 nucleotides matching TRBD1. CDR1 and CDR2 (germline): SGHTA, FQGNSA. The V segment lost 3 bases and the J segment 2 bases; nucleotides outside the gene matches: 8. The CDR3 totals 16 residues. The CDR3 DNA sequence: TGTGCCAGCAGCTTTGTCGGGACAGGCTTACAAGAGACCCAGTACTTC. It yields the protein CASSFVGTGLQETQYF.

The chain is built from TRBV2 and TRBJ2-5; either TRBD1 or TRBD2 may supply D (5 bases each). V shed 0 bases and J shed 5 bases, with 16 bases lying between them. The CDR3 extends over 16 amino acids. Germline V gene sequence: CDR1 SNHLY, CDR2 FYNNEI. The DNA of the CDR3 is TGTGCCAGCAGTGAAGCGCTTGGGGGTTTGGGGGAGACCCAGTACTTC. Encoded protein: CASSEALGGLGETQYF.

This clone was recorded once. The rearrangement joins TRBV4-2 to TRBJ1-3, with D possibly matching TRBD1 (6 bases). V lost 0 bases and J lost 2, with 14 bases in between. CDR3 length: 17 amino acids. From germline, CDR1 is LGHNA and CDR2 YNFKEQ. The CDR3: CASSQDRGGLTGNTIYF. The CDR3 nucleotides read TGTGCCAGCAGCCAAGATAGGGGGGGTCTTACTGGAAACACCATATATTTT.